A single T cell receptor (beta chain) is shown here with its context. Its antigen is still unknown. Both 60 Vbeta primers and 13 Jbeta primers went into the PCR. The authors' processing: Tens of millions of unique TCR beta chains, roughly 11 million shared, were counted in a later analysis. Clones were sequenced by immunoSEQ multiplex PCR, and TCRdb holds only the in-frame ones, with some missing. That table is the source of V, J and clone size, and D and trimming were worked out from the DNA. The sample carries around 100,000 clones, about 80% recorded once. This sample is drawn from a study of cytomegalovirus exposure and HLA in healthy donors. Germline V gene lookup returns CDR1 MNHEY and CDR2 SMNVEV (reference sequence). The V and J ends lost 3 bases and 7 bases respectively, with 15 bases between them. The CDR3 loop spans 14 amino acids. Study-level points and caveats: A prior analysis recorded that most TCR beta V segments were productive about 87% or about 30% of the time.

V and J are TRBV27 and TRBJ1-1; TRBD1 might be the D (6 bases). Material: PBMCs. The clonotype was recovered from a woman aged 40-49 years in good health and CMV-seronegative. CDR3 DNA: TGTGCCAGCAGTTTCCTTACAGGGTTAGGTGAAGCTTTCTTT. Protein product: CASSFLTGLGEAFF.